This TCR beta chain was captured in a study of CD8 T cells in Susac syndrome. Whole-study context: When blood was collected, patients with Susac syndrome were therapy-naive, were taking corticosteroids, or were receiving intravenous immunoglobulin alone.

In the case of this clonotype: Its antigen is not known.

Study results and caveats: The study acknowledged a relatively small number of individuals in its TCR sequencing and HLA analysis. There was no clonal expansion in the CD4+ T cell repertoires of Susac syndrome.

V was clipped by 4 bases and J by 10 bases, with 14 bases between them. Germline V gene sequence: CDR1 SGHVS, CDR2 FNYEAQ. The CDR3 runs 13 residues. Diagnostic criteria defined recently for definite or probable disease were met by the Susac syndrome patients. RNA in amounts of roughly 0.5 to 1 ug was reverse transcribed with random hexamers. TCRdb called the immunoSEQ multiplex PCR reads again in MiXCR, with one record for every CDR3 protein. Of some 180,000 distinct CDR3 sequences in the sample, just under 95% were seen once. This chain connects TRBV7-6 to TRBJ2-1; D might be TRBD1 (5 bases). The sample taken for sequencing was CD4+ T cells from PBMCs. The sequence was collected from a human donor with Susac syndrome. The CDR3, as DNA: TGTGCCAGCAGCTCCGGCAGGGTAGAAGAGCAGTTCTTC. Residues: CASSSGRVEEQFF.